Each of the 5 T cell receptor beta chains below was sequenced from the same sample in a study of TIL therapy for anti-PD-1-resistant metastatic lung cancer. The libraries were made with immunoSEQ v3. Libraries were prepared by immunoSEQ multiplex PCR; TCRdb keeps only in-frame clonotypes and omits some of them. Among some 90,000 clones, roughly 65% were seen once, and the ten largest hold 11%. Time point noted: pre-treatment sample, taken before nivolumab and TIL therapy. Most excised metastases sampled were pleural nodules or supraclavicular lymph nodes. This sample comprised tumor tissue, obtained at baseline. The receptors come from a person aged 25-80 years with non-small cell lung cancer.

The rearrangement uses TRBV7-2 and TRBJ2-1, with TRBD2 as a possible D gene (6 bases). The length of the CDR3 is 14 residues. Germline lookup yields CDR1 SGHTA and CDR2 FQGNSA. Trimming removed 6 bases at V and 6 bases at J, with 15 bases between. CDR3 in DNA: TGTGCCAGCAGGCCCAGATTTAGCGGCAATGAGCAGTTCTTC. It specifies CASRPRFSGNEQFF.

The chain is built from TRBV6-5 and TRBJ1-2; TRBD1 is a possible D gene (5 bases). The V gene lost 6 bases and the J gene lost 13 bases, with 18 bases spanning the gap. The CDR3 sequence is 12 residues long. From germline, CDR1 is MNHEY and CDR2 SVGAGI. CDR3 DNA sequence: TGTGCCAGCAGGACGGCCGGGGCGGGTGTCACCTTC. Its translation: CASRTAGAGVTF.

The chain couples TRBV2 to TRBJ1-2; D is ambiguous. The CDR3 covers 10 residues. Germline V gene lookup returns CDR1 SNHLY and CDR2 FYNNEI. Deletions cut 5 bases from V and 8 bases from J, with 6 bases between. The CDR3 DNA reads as TGTGCCAGCAGTTTCCCGGGCTACACCTTC. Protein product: CASSFPGYTF.

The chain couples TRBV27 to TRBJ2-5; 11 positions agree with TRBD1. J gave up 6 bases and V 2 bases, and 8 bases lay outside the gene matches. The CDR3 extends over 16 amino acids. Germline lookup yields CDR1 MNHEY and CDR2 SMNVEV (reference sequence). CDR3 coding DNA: TGTGCCAGCAGTTTAACCGGACAGGGGGCTTCGAAGACCCAGTACTTC. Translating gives CASSLTGQGASKTQYF.

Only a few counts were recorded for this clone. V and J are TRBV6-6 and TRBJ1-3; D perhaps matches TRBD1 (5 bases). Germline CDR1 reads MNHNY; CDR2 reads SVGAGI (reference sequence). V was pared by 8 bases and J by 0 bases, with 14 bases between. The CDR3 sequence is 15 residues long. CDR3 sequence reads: CASSPTDFSGNTIYF. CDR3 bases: TGTGCCAGCTCCCCGACAGACTTCTCTGGAAACACCATATATTTT.